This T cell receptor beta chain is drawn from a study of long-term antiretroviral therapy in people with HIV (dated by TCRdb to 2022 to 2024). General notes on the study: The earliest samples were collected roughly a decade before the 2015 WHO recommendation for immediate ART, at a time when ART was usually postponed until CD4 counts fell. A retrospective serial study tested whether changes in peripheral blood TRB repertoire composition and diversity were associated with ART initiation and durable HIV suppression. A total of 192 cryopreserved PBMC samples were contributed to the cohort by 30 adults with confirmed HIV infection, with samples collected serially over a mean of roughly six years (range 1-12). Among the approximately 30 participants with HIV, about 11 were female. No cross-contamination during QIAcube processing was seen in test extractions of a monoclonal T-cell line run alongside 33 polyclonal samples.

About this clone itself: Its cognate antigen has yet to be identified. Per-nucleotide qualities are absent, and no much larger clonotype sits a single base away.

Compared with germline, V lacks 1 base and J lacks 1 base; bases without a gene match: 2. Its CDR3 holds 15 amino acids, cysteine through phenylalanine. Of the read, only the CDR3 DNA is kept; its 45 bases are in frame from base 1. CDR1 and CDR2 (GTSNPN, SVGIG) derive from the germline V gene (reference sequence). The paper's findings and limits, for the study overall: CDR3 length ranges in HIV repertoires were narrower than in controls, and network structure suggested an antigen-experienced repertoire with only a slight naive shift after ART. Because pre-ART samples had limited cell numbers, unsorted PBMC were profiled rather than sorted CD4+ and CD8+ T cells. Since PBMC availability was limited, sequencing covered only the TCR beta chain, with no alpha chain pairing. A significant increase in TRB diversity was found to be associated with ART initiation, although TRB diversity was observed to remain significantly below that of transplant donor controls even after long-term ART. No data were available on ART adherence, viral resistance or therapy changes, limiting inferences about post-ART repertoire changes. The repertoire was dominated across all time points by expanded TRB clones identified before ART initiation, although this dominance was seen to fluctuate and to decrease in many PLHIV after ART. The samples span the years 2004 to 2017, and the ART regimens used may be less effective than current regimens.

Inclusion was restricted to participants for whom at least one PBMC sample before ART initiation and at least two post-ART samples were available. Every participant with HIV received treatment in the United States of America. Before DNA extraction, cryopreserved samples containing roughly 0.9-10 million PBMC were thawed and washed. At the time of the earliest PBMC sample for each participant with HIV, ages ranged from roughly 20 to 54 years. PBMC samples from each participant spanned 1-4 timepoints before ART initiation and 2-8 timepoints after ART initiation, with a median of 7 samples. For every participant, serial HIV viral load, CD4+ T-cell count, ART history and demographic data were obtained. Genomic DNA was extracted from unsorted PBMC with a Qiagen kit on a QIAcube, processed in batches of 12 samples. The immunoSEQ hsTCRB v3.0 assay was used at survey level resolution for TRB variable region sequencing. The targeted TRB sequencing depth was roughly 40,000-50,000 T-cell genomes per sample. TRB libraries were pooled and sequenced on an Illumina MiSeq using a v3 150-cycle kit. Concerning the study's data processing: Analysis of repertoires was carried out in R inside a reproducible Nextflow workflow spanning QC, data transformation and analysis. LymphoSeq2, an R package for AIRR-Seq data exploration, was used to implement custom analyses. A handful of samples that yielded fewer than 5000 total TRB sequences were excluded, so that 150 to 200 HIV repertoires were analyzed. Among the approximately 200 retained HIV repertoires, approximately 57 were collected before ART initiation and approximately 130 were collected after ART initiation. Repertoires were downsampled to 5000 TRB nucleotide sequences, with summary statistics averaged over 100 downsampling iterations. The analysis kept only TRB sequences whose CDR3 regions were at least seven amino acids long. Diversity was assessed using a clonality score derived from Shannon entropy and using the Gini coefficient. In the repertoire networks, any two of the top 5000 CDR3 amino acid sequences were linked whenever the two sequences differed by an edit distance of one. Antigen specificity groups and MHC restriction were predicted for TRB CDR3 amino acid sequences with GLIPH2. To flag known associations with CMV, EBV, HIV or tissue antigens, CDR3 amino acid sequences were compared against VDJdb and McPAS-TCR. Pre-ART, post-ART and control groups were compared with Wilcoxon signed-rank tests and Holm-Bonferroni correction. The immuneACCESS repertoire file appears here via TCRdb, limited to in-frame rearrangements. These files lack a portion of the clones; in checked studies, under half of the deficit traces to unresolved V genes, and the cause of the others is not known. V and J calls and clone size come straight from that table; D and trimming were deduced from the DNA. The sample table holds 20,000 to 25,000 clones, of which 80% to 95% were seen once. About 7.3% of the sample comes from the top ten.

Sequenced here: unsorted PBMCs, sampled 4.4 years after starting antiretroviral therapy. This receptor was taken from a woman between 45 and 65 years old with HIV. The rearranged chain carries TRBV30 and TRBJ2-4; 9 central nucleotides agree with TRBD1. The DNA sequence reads TGTGCCTGGAGTGGTGGGACAGGGGCCAAAAACATTCAGTACTTC. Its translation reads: CAWSGGTGAKNIQYF.